The 17 T cell receptor beta chains below all came from one sample that was sequenced in a study of blood T cell repertoires in COVID-19 (dated by TCRdb to 2018 to 2020). The library was obtained by the immunoSEQ multiplex PCR assay. TCRdb obtained this table from immuneACCESS and retained in-frame rearrangements with V and J assigned. These tables miss some clones; where compared with another copy, unresolved V genes account for less than half of the shortfall, and the remainder is unexplained. This sample holds over 250,000 clones; approximately 90% were observed only once. 8.5% to 10% of the sample is held by the ten biggest clonotypes. Sequencing used PBMCs or T cells enriched from blood (not recorded which). The receptors were sampled from a woman between 18 and 29 years old who had recovered from COVID-19.

J is TRBJ1-1 and V is TRBV11-2, with TRBD1 matching over 7 bases. This CDR3 spans 15 amino acids. Germline V gene data show CDR1 as SGHAT and CDR2 as FQNNGV. Unmatched junction bases numbered 6, after V lost 4 bases and J lost 1 base. In DNA form, the CDR3 reads TGTGCCAGCAGCTCTTACAGGGGCGGGAACACTGAAGCTTTCTTT. Translating gives CASSSYRGGNTEAFF.

The rearrangement uses TRBV28 and TRBJ2-7; TRBD2 agrees at 13 bases. The CDR3 runs 16 residues. The junction had 8 bases not matched to a gene; V was cut back by 4 bases and J by 5 bases. CDR1 is MDHEN, CDR2 SYDVKM, per germline. DNA for the CDR3: TGTGCCAGCAGTTATACGCGGACTAGCGGGAGCAACGAGCAGTACTTC. This codes for CASSYTRTSGSNEQYF.

The rearrangement uses TRBV14 and TRBJ2-7; TRBD1 matches 12 bases. Trimming removed 3 bases from V and 4 bases from J; junction bases left unmatched: 4. The CDR3 has 15 residues. Germline CDR1 reads SGHDN; CDR2 reads FVKESK. The CDR3 bases are TGTGCCAGCAGCCAGGGACAGGGGGCGTTTTACGAGCAGTACTTC. Its protein product is CASSQGQGAFYEQYF.

This clone has a handful of counts. CDR3 sequence: CASSTFTGEAFF. The CDR3 nucleotides are TGTGCCAGCAGTACCTTCACGGGGGAGGCGTTCTTC. This sequence joins TRBV27 and TRBJ2-1, with D possibly TRBD2 on 6 matching bases. V was clipped by 5 bases and J by 15 bases, with 17 bases between them. This CDR3 is 12 amino acids long. The germline V gene encodes CDR1 MNHEY and CDR2 SMNVEV (reference sequence).

The rearrangement uses TRBV2 and TRBJ1-1; 10 nucleotides align to TRBD1. Germline CDR1 reads SNHLY; CDR2 reads FYNNEI. The J segment lost 0 bases and the V segment lost 6 bases, leaving 10 bases of the junction unmatched. The CDR3 runs to 17 residues. CDR3 DNA: TGTGCCAGCAGAAGGGACAGGGGCGTACAGATGAACACTGAAGCTTTCTTT. This sequence encodes CASRRDRGVQMNTEAFF.

The chain joins TRBV6-1 to TRBJ2-1; D is uncertain. The CDR3 runs 15 residues. Per the germline V gene, CDR1 is MNHNS and CDR2 is SASEGT. V shed 3 bases and J shed 6 bases, with 15 bases lying between them. This chain's CDR3 is CASSDRVIGGNEQFF. In nucleotides, the CDR3 is TGTGCCAGCAGTGATCGGGTCATTGGCGGCAATGAGCAGTTCTTC.

The CDR3 DNA follows: TGTGCCAGCAGTTTAAGCGACAGGGTGTCGCTCGGCACCGGGGAGCTGTTTTTT. Encoded protein: CASSLSDRVSLGTGELFF. The gene calls are TRBV27 and TRBJ2-2, with TRBD1 matching over 7 bases. Per germline, CDR1 MNHEY and CDR2 SMNVEV (reference sequence). The CDR3 has 18 residues. Trimming at V came to 2 bases and at J to 4 bases, leaving 13 bases not matched to a gene.

The chain couples TRBV4-1 to TRBJ2-3; TRBD2 aligns across 14 bases. CDR3 length equals 15 residues. The V segment lost 1 base and the J segment 9 bases; nucleotides outside the gene matches: 3. CDR1 and CDR2 (germline): MGHRA, YSYEKL. DNA for the CDR3: TGCGCCAGCAGCCAAGGACTAGCGGGGGGGCGCACGCAGTATTTT. This sequence encodes CASSQGLAGGRTQYF.

The chain employs TRBV30 and TRBJ1-2; the D is unclear. The V and J ends lost 8 bases and 2 bases respectively, with 6 bases between them. Germline V lookup: CDR1 GTSNPN, CDR2 SVGIG (reference sequence). CDR3 size: 10 residues. CDR3 in DNA: TGTGCCCTACAGAACTATGGCTACACCTTC. Protein: CALQNYGYTF. The entire variable domain, with the rest obtained from reference TRBV30 and TRBJ1-2, is as follows: SQTIHQWPATLVQPVGSPLSLECTVEGTSNPNLYWYRQAAGRGLQLLFYSVGIGQISSEVPQNLSASRPQDRQFILSSKKLLLSDSGFYLCALQNYGYTFGSGTRLTVV.

This chain uses TRBV20-1 with TRBJ2-7; the D gene is possibly TRBD2 (5 bases). The CDR3 extends over 12 amino acids. V was pared by 3 bases and J by 6 bases, with 12 bases between. Germline loops: CDR1 DFQATT, CDR2 SNEGSKA (reference sequence). CDR3 in DNA: TGCAGTGCTAGTCCAAGGGAGCGCGAGCAGTACTTC. It yields the protein CSASPREREQYF.

V and J are TRBV7-8 and TRBJ2-1, with D maybe TRBD1 (5 bases). Germline assignment: CDR1 SGHVS and CDR2 FQNEAQ. The CDR3 is made up of 16 amino acids. Trimming shortened V by 4 bases and J by 6 bases, and 19 bases separated the two germline ends. In DNA form, the CDR3 reads TGTGCCAGCAGCTCCCCGGCTGGACCAACAGGCAATGAGCAGTTCTTC. Amino acids: CASSSPAGPTGNEQFF. Combining the CDR3 with reference TRBV7-8 and TRBJ2-1 gives the whole variable domain GAGVSQSPRYKVAKRGQDVALRCDPISGHVSLFWYQQALGQGPEFLTYFQNEAQLDKSGLPSDRFFAERPEGSVSTLKIQRTQQEDSAVYLCASSSPAGPTGNEQFFGPGTRLTVL.

The J gene is TRBJ2-5, the V gene TRBV11-2; 7 nucleotides line up with TRBD2. The CDR3 contains 15 residues. The V gene's germline CDR1 is SGHAT and CDR2 FQNNGV. V shed 2 bases, J shed 2 bases, and the junction held 5 bases outside the gene matches. In nucleotides, the CDR3 is TGTGCCAGCAGCTTACTGCGGGGGACTCAAGAGACCCAGTACTTC. Translated: CASSLLRGTQETQYF.

Many counts were recorded for this clone. The rearrangement uses TRBV7-3 and TRBJ2-1; 11 positions agree with TRBD2. J lost 5 bases, V lost 4 bases, and 4 bases had no gene match. This CDR3 comprises 15 residues. Germline-derived CDR1 and CDR2 are SGHTA and FQGTGA. The CDR3 protein is CASSSLAGGHNEQFF. DNA of the CDR3: TGTGCCAGCAGCTCCTTAGCGGGGGGGCACAATGAGCAGTTCTTC.

The chain links TRBV2 to TRBJ1-5; 9 bases map to TRBD1. Germline values: CDR1 SNHLY, CDR2 FYNNEI. V shed 8 bases and J 3 bases; nucleotides not matched to a gene: 8. This CDR3 spans 15 amino acids. CDR3 nucleotides: TGTGCCAGCTCCGGACAGGGGATCGTCAATCAGCCCCAGCATTTT. Its translation is CASSGQGIVNQPQHF.

The chain links TRBV2 to TRBJ2-7; TRBD2 aligns across 8 bases. Trimming cost V 2 bases and J 1 base; bases outside gene matches: 10. Looked up from germline, CDR1 is SNHLY and CDR2 is FYNNEI. This CDR3 is 17 amino acids long. The CDR3 reads CASSESAGGTYSYEQYF. CDR3 in DNA: TGTGCCAGCAGTGAATCTGCGGGAGGAACCTATTCCTACGAGCAGTACTTC.

V is TRBV6-2 or TRBV6-3 and J is TRBJ2-7; D call uncertain. The CDR3 is 16 residues long. Germline assignment: CDR1 MNHEY and CDR2 SVGEGT. Trimming pared 2 bases from V and 0 bases from J, leaving 14 bases between. The CDR3 loop reads CASSYPVSYYSYEQYF. The CDR3, as DNA: TGTGCCAGCAGTTACCCCGTCAGCTACTACTCCTACGAGCAGTACTTC.

The count of this clone is one. The chain carries TRBV19 and TRBJ2-7; D might be TRBD1 (5 bases). V dropped 5 bases and J dropped 2 bases, with 10 bases sitting between them. The CDR3 covers 13 residues. CDR1 and CDR2 from the germline V gene are LNHDA and SQIVND (reference sequence). CDR3 residues: CASSPDTTYEQYF. In nucleotides, the CDR3 is TGTGCCAGTAGTCCGGACACCACCTACGAGCAGTACTTC.